This paragraph covers one T cell receptor (beta chain) sequence. Germline CDR1 reads MGHRA; CDR2 reads YSYEKL. J was trimmed by 4 bases and V by 0 bases; bases with no gene match: 7. The CDR3 has 17 amino acids. The record originates from a study of cytomegalovirus exposure and HLA in healthy donors. PCR primers comprised 60 Vbeta and 13 Jbeta primers. TCRdb's table, derived via immunoSEQ multiplex PCR, lists solely in-frame clones and lacks some. This table has around 150,000 clones, approximately 71% appearing once. V is TRBV4-1 and J is TRBJ2-1; TRBD2 matches 9 bases. The sequence derives from a woman between 35 and 50 years old in good health and CMV-seropositive. The material sequenced was PBMCs. The CDR3 sequence is CASSQDPGTSQYNEQFF. CDR3 in DNA: TGCGCCAGCAGCCAAGACCCGGGGACTAGCCAGTACAATGAGCAGTTCTTC.